This TCR beta chain is from a study of T-cell reconstitution after alpha-beta-depleted transplantation in children. Researchers prepared the TCRbeta library using unique molecular identifiers, the study reports. TCRdb reanalysed the PCR reads using MiXCR and keeps one entry per CDR3 protein. The table lists some 600,000 distinct CDR3 sequences, 13% of them singletons, with about 2% in the top ten. Points from the study as a whole: Surviving recipient T cells and thymic progenitors accounted for the high day-60 TCRbeta diversity observed in some patients. As was reported, about two months after transplant, alpha-beta T cells came from several hundred expanded graft clones. T cells produced anew were the main source of T-cell counts and diversity one year after transplant.

On this clonotype: Its antigen is unidentified.

CDR1 and CDR2 (germline): SEHNR, FQNEAQ (reference sequence). The CDR3 has 15 amino acids. V shed 4 bases and J shed 0 bases, with 10 bases lying between them. Here the sequenced sample was PBMCs, mostly from graft donor cells, taken 360 days after TCRalphabeta/CD19-depleted stem cell transplant. The chain has TRBV7-9 and TRBJ1-5; D gene uncertain. The TCR sequence derives from a male patient under 18 who had a stem cell transplant for acute myeloid leukemia, so the T cells may come from the graft donor. The CDR3 is CASSSGVVSNQPQHF. CDR3 bases: TGTGCCAGCAGCTCCGGCGTGGTTAGCAATCAGCCCCAGCATTTT.